A single sample gave rise to the 18 T cell receptor beta chains below, sequenced in a study of shared clonotypes between healthy human individuals. The table came from immunoSEQ multiplex PCR; TCRdb's copy has only in-frame clones and leaves some out. The data show 950,000 to 1,100,000 clones, about 77% seen once. The sample comprised memory CD4+ T cells sorted from blood. Subset of the sample: CD45RA-negative fraction. The receptors come from a man between 18 and 35 years old in good health.

The V call is TRBV5-8, the J call TRBJ2-3; D gene ambiguous. Trimming cost V 1 base and J 7 bases, with 16 bases left between them. CDR3 length equals 15 residues. Germline CDR1 SGHTS, CDR2 YDEGEE. The CDR3, as DNA: TGTGCCAGCAGCTTGTATCGCAAATTCAAAAATACGCAGTATTTT. Translating gives CASSLYRKFKNTQYF. The full variable domain, in which reference TRBV5-8 and TRBJ2-3 provide the parts outside the CDR3, is EAGVTQSPTHLIKTRGQQATLRCSPISGHTSVYWYQQALGLGLQFLLWYDEGEERNRGNFPPRFSGRQFPNYSSELNVNALELEDSALYLCASSLYRKFKNTQYFGPGTRLTVL.

V is TRBV7-9 and J is TRBJ1-2; D possibly corresponds to TRBD1 (5 bases). V lost 5 bases and J 10 bases, leaving 20 bases between the germline ends. This CDR3 has 14 amino acids. Germline V gene sequence: CDR1 SEHNR, CDR2 FQNEAQ (reference sequence). As DNA, the CDR3 is TGTGCCAGCAGCGCGAGCAGGGATTTTAGACACTACACCTTC. Amino acids: CASSASRDFRHYTF.

The chain carries TRBV28 and TRBJ2-7; D unresolved. The CDR3 length is 14 residues. The germline V gene encodes CDR1 MDHEN and CDR2 SYDVKM. Trimming took 3 bases from V and 0 from J, leaving 9 bases between them. CDR3 residues: CASSFWGSSYEQYF. Here the CDR3 DNA reads TGTGCCAGCAGTTTTTGGGGTAGCTCCTACGAGCAGTACTTC.

V and J are TRBV19 and TRBJ1-2; D call uncertain. This CDR3 has 12 residues. Deletions cut 6 bases from V and 5 bases from J, with 10 bases between. CDR1 and CDR2 (germline): LNHDA, SQIVND (reference sequence). CDR3 DNA: TGTGCCAGTAGAGCGGGAGGGTATGGCTACACCTTC. As protein: CASRAGGYGYTF.

At least ten counts were recorded for this clone. J is TRBJ1-6 and V is TRBV5-8; D call uncertain. This CDR3 comprises 11 residues. Germline CDR1 SGHTS, CDR2 YDEGEE. V was cut by 7 bases and J by 7 bases, with 6 bases left in between. Here the CDR3 reads CASGKNSPLHF. Here the CDR3 DNA reads TGTGCCAGCGGGAAAAATTCACCCCTCCACTTT.

The rearrangement uses TRBV5-6 and TRBJ2-7; 9 bases align to TRBD2. Germline CDR1 reads SGHDT; CDR2 reads YYEEEE. The CDR3 length is 15 residues. V shed 0 bases, J shed 1 base, and the junction held 2 bases outside the gene matches. The CDR3 reads CASSLESGGSYEQYF. Written as DNA, the CDR3 is TGTGCCAGCAGCTTGGAAAGCGGGGGGTCCTACGAGCAGTACTTC.

V gene TRBV30 combines with J gene TRBJ2-5; D is undetermined. The V end was cut by 4 bases, the J end by 5 bases, with 8 bases between. CDR3 length: 11 residues. In germline, CDR1 is GTSNPN, CDR2 SVGIG (reference sequence). The CDR3 sequence: CAWIAKETQYF. The CDR3 coding sequence is TGTGCCTGGATAGCAAAGGAGACCCAGTACTTC.

This clone was detected a few times. This chain uses TRBV4-1 with TRBJ2-7, with unresolved D. Germline V CDR1 and CDR2: MGHRA, YSYEKL. V was shortened by 0 bases and J by 4 bases, with 4 bases between the two germline ends. CDR3 length: 12 amino acids. CDR3 bases: TGCGCCAGCAGCCAAGACTTTTACGAGCAGTACTTC. Amino acid sequence: CASSQDFYEQYF.

On this clone: The same CDR3 is also encoded by other DNA sequences in this sample. DNA for the CDR3: TGCAGTGCTCCGGGGGTTTATGGCTACACCTTC. Translation: CSAPGVYGYTF. The rearrangement joins TRBV20-1 to TRBJ1-2; D possibly corresponds to TRBD1 (5 bases). V lost 5 bases and J lost 5, with 9 bases in between. Germline lookup yields CDR1 DFQATT and CDR2 SNEGSKA (reference sequence). This CDR3 is 11 amino acids long.

The J gene is TRBJ1-5, the V gene TRBV10-3; TRBD1 matches 9 bases. V trimming: 0 bases; J trimming: 4 bases; junction bases outside the gene matches: 1. CDR1 ENHRY and CDR2 SYGVKD come from the germline V gene. This CDR3 region has 15 residues. CDR3 coding DNA: TGTGCCATCAGTGAGTCGGGACAGGGAAATCAGCCCCAGCATTTT. Encoded protein: CAISESGQGNQPQHF.

The chain links TRBV19 to TRBJ1-5; D is possibly TRBD1 (5 bases). The V end lost 4 bases, the J end lost 3 bases, and 13 bases lay between the germline ends. Per the germline V gene, CDR1 is LNHDA and CDR2 is SQIVND (reference sequence). The CDR3 runs to 15 residues. CDR3 amino acids: CASSKGPNTNQPQHF. As DNA, the CDR3 is TGTGCCAGTAGTAAGGGGCCTAATACCAATCAGCCCCAGCATTTT.

V gene TRBV7-9 combines with J gene TRBJ2-5; D might be TRBD1 (5 bases). V shed 0 bases and J shed 5 bases, with 16 bases lying between them. Germline values: CDR1 SEHNR, CDR2 FQNEAQ (reference sequence). The CDR3 runs 16 residues. The CDR3 bases are TGTGCCAGCAGCTTAGCCTCTTCAGGGTCATGGGAGACCCAGTACTTC. Translated: CASSLASSGSWETQYF.

V and J are TRBV2 and TRBJ2-7; perhaps TRBD1 as D (7 bases). Deletions cut 5 bases from V and 3 bases from J, with 14 bases between. The CDR3 contains 14 residues. Germline CDR1 reads SNHLY; CDR2 reads FYNNEI. The CDR3 DNA reads as TGTGCCAGCAGTATCGGGCAGGGGGGCTACGAGCAGTACTTC. As protein: CASSIGQGGYEQYF. Full variable domain (outside the CDR3, taken from reference TRBV2 and TRBJ2-7): EPEVTQTPSHQVTQMGQEVILRCVPISNHLYFYWYRQILGQKVEFLVSFYNNEISEKSEIFDDQFSVERPDGSNFTLKIRSTKLEDSAMYFCASSIGQGGYEQYFGPGTRLTVT.

In regard to this clone: Other DNA sequences in the sample encode the same CDR3. V is TRBV5-1 and J is TRBJ2-5; perhaps TRBD2 as D (6 bases). Trimming removed 0 bases from V and 4 bases from J, with 10 bases in between. The CDR3 length is 14 residues. Germline CDR1 reads SGHRS; CDR2 reads YFSETQ. CDR3 in DNA: TGCGCCAGCAGCTTGGGGCAGGGAGGAGAGACCCAGTACTTC. Its translation: CASSLGQGGETQYF.

The chain uses TRBV19 and TRBJ2-5; TRBD2 agrees at 8 bases. In germline, CDR1 is LNHDA, CDR2 SQIVND (reference sequence). V was pared by 5 bases and J by 3 bases, with 5 bases of the junction left unmatched. The CDR3 has 14 residues. The CDR3 DNA is TGTGCCAGTAGTCTCGGGGGGGGCGAAGAGACCCAGTACTTC. It yields the protein CASSLGGGEETQYF.

CDR3 sequence reads: CASSETLGSYEQYF. CDR3 DNA sequence: TGTGCCAGCAGTGAAACCCTCGGTAGCTACGAGCAGTACTTC. The V call is TRBV6-1, the J call TRBJ2-7, with D uncertain. This CDR3 is built from 14 residues. CDR1 MNHNS and CDR2 SASEGT come from the germline V gene. V was pared by 2 bases and J by 3 bases, with 11 bases between.

Remarks on this clone: At one boundary the junction diverges from the germline segment, which might be a read error. CDR3 sequence (DNA): TGTGCTAGCAGCGTGGGACCTCCTGGGAATGAGCAGTTCTTC. Residues: CASSVGPPGNEQFF. J is TRBJ2-1 and V is TRBV7-7; D assignment may be TRBD1 or TRBD2 (5 bases each). Looked up from germline, CDR1 is SSHAT and CDR2 is FNYEAQ (reference sequence). This CDR3 has 14 amino acids.

The chain joins TRBV27 to TRBJ1-6; maybe TRBD1 (5 bases). This CDR3 region has 14 residues. Between the trimmed V and J ends, which lost 8 bases and 7 bases, there was a span of 15 bases. Germline assignment: CDR1 MNHEY and CDR2 SMNVEV (reference sequence). The CDR3 DNA follows: TGTGCCAGCTCAGGGTTATTGGGGAATTCACCCCTCCACTTT. This gives the protein CASSGLLGNSPLHF.